This is a list of T cell receptor beta chains from one sample in a study of CD8+CD57+ T cells in acquired aplastic anemia. From the reads, TCRdb called clonotypes with MiXCR, one entry per CDR3 protein. Among around 180,000 distinct CDR3 sequences listed, 64% were seen once. Sequencing was done on a sample of sorted CD4+, CD8+, or CD8+CD57+ T cells (not recorded which) from PBMCs. The receptor set was obtained from a human donor with severe aplastic anemia or a healthy control (not recorded which). Both conserved end residues are part of each CDR3. The D gene is left open where the match is weak. Expanded clones are given a class, and other clones once, few, many or no size at all.

>-|-|TRBV7-9|TRBJ2-2
TGTGCCAGCAGTTTGCGCCAGGGTCCCCAGGGCCGTGCGAACACCGGGGAGCTGTTTTTT
CASSLRQGPQGRANTGELFF
>-|-|TRBV5-1|TRBJ2-1
TGCGCCAGCAGCTTGTTGATAGGGGGGGGATCCTACAATGAGCAGTTCTTC
CASSLLIGGGSYNEQFF
>-|-|TRBV2|TRBJ2-1
TGTGCCAGCAGAACCAACCCAGGGGAGCAGTTCTTC
CASRTNPGEQFF
>-|TRBD2|TRBV19|TRBJ2-3
TGTGCCAGTAGTATAGGCGGGAGGGCAGCAGATACGCAGTATTTT
CASSIGGRAADTQYF
>few|-|TRBV7-9|TRBJ2-7
TGTGCCAGCAGTTTACCAGGTCCTATCCCCGCCCCCGAGCAGTACTTC
CASSLPGPIPAPEQYF
>few|TRBD1|TRBV28|TRBJ2-7
TGTGCCAGCAGTTCCACCCCCCGGGCAGGGGGTATCTTATACGAGCAGTACTTC
CASSSTPRAGGILYEQYF
>-|TRBD1|TRBV20-1|TRBJ1-2
TGCAGTGGCATCGGACAGGTCTATGGCTACACCTTC
CSGIGQVYGYTF
>once|TRBD1|TRBV2|TRBJ1-5
TGTGCCAGCAGTGATCTCGGAGGGGGCGTGAAGCCCCAGCATTTT
CASSDLGGGVKPQHF
>-|-|TRBV25-1|TRBJ2-5
TGTGCCAGCAGTGAATATGTGGAGGGAGGAGAGACCCAGTACTTC
CASSEYVEGGETQYF
>-|TRBD2|TRBV27|TRBJ2-3
TGTGCCAGCAGCCCCGGCCTAGCGGGGGATAAGGATACGCAGTATTTT
CASSPGLAGDKDTQYF
>-|TRBD1|TRBV2|TRBJ2-3
TGTGCCAGCAGTGGGACAGGGGGATACACAGATACGCAGTATTTT
CASSGTGGYTDTQYF
>few|-|TRBV19|TRBJ1-1
TGTGCCAGTAGTTGGTCGCTGCTTGCGAACACTGAAGCTTTCTTT
CASSWSLLANTEAFF
>-|-|TRBV7-9|TRBJ2-3
TGTGCCAGCAGCTTGGGACGACTTAGCACAGATACGCAGTATTTT
CASSLGRLSTDTQYF
>-|-|TRBV19|TRBJ2-6
TGTGCCAGTAGCGACGGGAGCTCTGGGGCCAACGTCCTGACTTTC
CASSDGSSGANVLTF
>-|TRBD1|TRBV5-1|TRBJ2-1
TGCGCCAGCAGCCGATCCGGGACAGGGGGCGGCTCCTACAATGAGCAGTTCTTC
CASSRSGTGGGSYNEQFF
>many|-|TRBV12-3/TRBV12-4|TRBJ1-2
TGTGCCAGCAGGGGGTTTCATGGCTACACCTTC
CASRGFHGYTF
>-|TRBD1|TRBV29-1|TRBJ1-2
TGCAGCGTTGACTCATTCGACAGGGGAGATGGCTACACCTTC
CSVDSFDRGDGYTF
>-|-|TRBV15|TRBJ1-3
TGTGCCACCAGCAGAGATCTGGACATATTCAGCTCTGGAAACACCATATATTTT
CATSRDLDIFSSGNTIYF
>few|-|TRBV20-1|TRBJ2-3
TGCAGTGCTAGTTCAGGGCACGGAACAGATACGCAGTATTTT
CSASSGHGTDTQYF
>-|-|TRBV20-1|TRBJ2-7
TGCAGTGCCTCCGGGCGAACTACGGGCGAGCAGTACTTC
CSASGRTTGEQYF
>few|-|TRBV19|TRBJ1-1
TGTGCCAGTAGTACGGGGGTTAGGTTCGCTGAAGCTTTCTTT
CASSTGVRFAEAFF
>-|-|TRBV19|TRBJ1-1
TGTGCCAGTAGTAGCTGGGAGGCAGTTGAAGCTTTCTTT
CASSSWEAVEAFF
>few|-|TRBV7-2|TRBJ2-7
TGTGCCAGCAGCTTAGGGCTAGCGAGAAACGAGCAGTACTTC
CASSLGLARNEQYF
>-|TRBD1|TRBV6-1|TRBJ1-1
TGTGCCAGCAACCCCAGGGGGGAAATGAACACTGAAGCTTTCTTT
CASNPRGEMNTEAFF
>many|TRBD2|TRBV11-2|TRBJ2-1
TGTGCCAGCAAGGGACTAGACGGTGAGCAGTTCTTC
CASKGLDGEQFF
>few|-|TRBV2|TRBJ1-1
TGTGCCAGCAGTGCGGGACGTATGAACACTGAAGCTTTCTTC
CASSAGRMNTEAFF
>few|TRBD2|TRBV29-1|TRBJ2-2
TGCAGCGCCTCTTTGGCGGGGGGAATATATGTCGGGGAGCTGTTTTTT
CSASLAGGIYVGELFF
>few|-|TRBV15|TRBJ2-2
TGTGCCACCAGCAGCACCTTGGTGGGGGTTGGGGAGCTGTTTTTT
CATSSTLVGVGELFF
>-|-|TRBV4-1|TRBJ2-7
TGTGCCAGCAGCCAAGGGGGGGAAAACGAGCAGTACTTC
CASSQGGENEQYF
>-|TRBD1|TRBV20-1|TRBJ2-7
TGCAGTGCTACCACAGGGGCCCTACCCTACGAGCAGTACTTC
CSATTGALPYEQYF
>-|-|TRBV24-1|TRBJ2-2
TGTGCCACCAGTGATTTAGTGACAGACCACGGGGAGCTGTTTTTT
CATSDLVTDHGELFF
>-|TRBD1|TRBV6-5|TRBJ1-6
TGTGCCAGCAGGCAAGACAGGGTGTATTCACCCCTCCACTTT
CASRQDRVYSPLHF
>-|-|TRBV7-2|TRBJ1-1
TGTGCCAGCAGCTTACTCGGCGGTCTCAACACTGAAGCTTTCTTT
CASSLLGGLNTEAFF
>few|-|TRBV20-1|TRBJ2-6
TGCAGTGCTAGAGATCTTACGAGGGCCAACGTCCTGACTTTC
CSARDLTRANVLTF
>-|-|TRBV9|TRBJ2-5
TGTGCCAGCAGCCCTGGGGACATTGGAACGGGAGAGACCCAGTACTTC
CASSPGDIGTGETQYF
>few|TRBD1|TRBV20-1|TRBJ2-7
TGCAGTGCTAGGGTACCGGGACAGGGCTACGAGCAGTACTTC
CSARVPGQGYEQYF
>-|-|TRBV19|TRBJ1-5
TGTGCCAGTAGTAGGGACGGCTATAGCAATCAGCCCCAGCATTTT
CASSRDGYSNQPQHF
>-|-|TRBV29-1|TRBJ1-4
TGCAGCGTCCTCCTCTCCCGAAATGAAAAACTGTTTTTT
CSVLLSRNEKLFF
>-|TRBD1|TRBV7-3|TRBJ1-6
TGTGCCAGCAGCTCGGGGACAGGGTATAATTCACCCCTCCACTTT
CASSSGTGYNSPLHF
>few|-|TRBV29-1|TRBJ2-7
TGCAGCGTTGAAGGTGGCAGCCCCCGGGATTTCTACGAGCAGTACTTC
CSVEGGSPRDFYEQYF
>-|TRBD2|TRBV9|TRBJ2-5
TGTGCCAGCAGCGGTACGGGACTAGCGGACTACAATGAGACCCAGTACTTC
CASSGTGLADYNETQYF
>-|-|TRBV9|TRBJ2-7
TGTGCCAGCACCCAGGTGGGCTACGAGCAGTACTTC
CASTQVGYEQYF
>-|TRBD1|TRBV7-9|TRBJ1-3
TGTGCCAGCAGCTTAGGGGACAGCTCTGGAAACACCATATATTTT
CASSLGDSSGNTIYF
>many|-|TRBV9|TRBJ1-1
TGTGCCAGCAGCGTAGGGGGCCAGGGGCGGAACACTGAAGCTTTCTTT
CASSVGGQGRNTEAFF
>many|TRBD1|TRBV15|TRBJ2-1
TGTGCCACCAGCGAGGGGTTGGGACAGGGCTATGAGCAGTTCTTC
CATSEGLGQGYEQFF
>few|TRBD2|TRBV5-5|TRBJ2-7
TGTGCCAGCAGCGTAGAGGAAAGGACTAGTGCCTACGAGCAGTACTTC
CASSVEERTSAYEQYF
>-|TRBD1|TRBV10-3|TRBJ1-2
TGTGCCATCAGTACCAGGACAGGGGGAAATGATGGCTACACCTTC
CAISTRTGGNDGYTF